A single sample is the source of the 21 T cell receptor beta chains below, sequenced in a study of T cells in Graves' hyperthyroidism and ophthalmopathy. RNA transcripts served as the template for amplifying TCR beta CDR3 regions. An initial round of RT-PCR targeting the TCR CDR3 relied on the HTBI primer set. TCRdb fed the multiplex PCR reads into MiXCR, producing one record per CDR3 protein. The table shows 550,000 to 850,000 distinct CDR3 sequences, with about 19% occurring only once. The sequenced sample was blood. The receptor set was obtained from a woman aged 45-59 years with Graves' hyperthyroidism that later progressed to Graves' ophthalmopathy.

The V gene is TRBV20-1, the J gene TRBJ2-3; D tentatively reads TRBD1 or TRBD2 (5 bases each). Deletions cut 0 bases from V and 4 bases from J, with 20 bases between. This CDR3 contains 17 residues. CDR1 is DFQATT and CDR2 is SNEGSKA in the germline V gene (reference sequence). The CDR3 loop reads CSAREGTPIREADTQYF. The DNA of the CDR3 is TGCAGTGCTAGAGAAGGGACCCCAATTAGGGAAGCAGATACGCAGTATTTT.

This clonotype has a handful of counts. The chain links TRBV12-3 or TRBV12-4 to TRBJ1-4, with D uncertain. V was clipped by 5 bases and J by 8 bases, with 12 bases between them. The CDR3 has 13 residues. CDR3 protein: CASSPQGLEKLFF. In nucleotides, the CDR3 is TGTGCCAGCAGTCCCCAAGGGTTGGAAAAACTGTTTTTT.

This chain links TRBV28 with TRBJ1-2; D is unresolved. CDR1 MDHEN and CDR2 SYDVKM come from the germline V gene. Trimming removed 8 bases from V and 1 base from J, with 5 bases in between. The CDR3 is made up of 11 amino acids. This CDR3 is CASESNYGYTF. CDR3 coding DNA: TGTGCCAGCGAAAGTAACTATGGCTACACCTTC.

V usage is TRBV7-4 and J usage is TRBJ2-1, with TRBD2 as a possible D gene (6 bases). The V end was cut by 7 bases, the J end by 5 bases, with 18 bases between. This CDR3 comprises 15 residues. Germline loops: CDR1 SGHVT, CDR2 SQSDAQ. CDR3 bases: TGTGCCAGCAATCCCATGGGGGGTTCTCACAATGAGCAGTTCTTC. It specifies CASNPMGGSHNEQFF. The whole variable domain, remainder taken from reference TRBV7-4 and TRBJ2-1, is GAGVSQSPRYKVAKRGRDVALRCDSISGHVTLYWYRQTLGQGSEVLTYSQSDAQRDKSGRPSGRFSAERPERSVSTLKIQRTEQGDSAVYLCASNPMGGSHNEQFFGPGTRLTVL.

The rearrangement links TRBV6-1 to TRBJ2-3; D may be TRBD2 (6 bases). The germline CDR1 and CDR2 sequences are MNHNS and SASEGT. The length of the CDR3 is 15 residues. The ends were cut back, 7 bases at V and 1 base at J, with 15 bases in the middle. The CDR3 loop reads CASTEGEAGTDTQYF. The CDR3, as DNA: TGTGCCAGCACGGAGGGTGAAGCCGGCACAGATACGCAGTATTTT.

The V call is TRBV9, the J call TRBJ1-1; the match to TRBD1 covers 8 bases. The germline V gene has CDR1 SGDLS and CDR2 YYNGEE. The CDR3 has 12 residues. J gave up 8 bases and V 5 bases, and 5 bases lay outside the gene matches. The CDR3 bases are TGTGCCAGCAGACAGGGGGATCGGGAAGCTTTCTTT. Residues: CASRQGDREAFF.

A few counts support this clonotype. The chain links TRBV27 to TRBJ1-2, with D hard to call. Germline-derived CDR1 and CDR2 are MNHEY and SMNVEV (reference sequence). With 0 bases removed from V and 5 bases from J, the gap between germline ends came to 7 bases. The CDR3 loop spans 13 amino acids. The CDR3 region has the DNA TGTGCCAGCAGTTTATCGGGCAGATATGGCTACACCTTC. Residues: CASSLSGRYGYTF.

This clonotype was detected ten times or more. CDR3 nucleotide sequence: TGCAGTGCTAGAGCAGCGGGGGAAGGCACGCAGTATTTT. Translated: CSARAAGEGTQYF. This rearrangement joins TRBV20-1 to TRBJ2-3; 8 nucleotides align to TRBD2. V lost 1 base, J lost 9 bases, and 6 bases stayed unmatched. Germline values: CDR1 DFQATT, CDR2 SNEGSKA (reference sequence). The CDR3 extends over 13 amino acids.

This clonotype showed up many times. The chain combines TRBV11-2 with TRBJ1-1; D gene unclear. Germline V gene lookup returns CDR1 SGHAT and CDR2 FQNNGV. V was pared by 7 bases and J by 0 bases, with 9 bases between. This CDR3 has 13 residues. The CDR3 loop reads CASNVEVNTEAFF. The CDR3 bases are TGTGCCAGCAACGTGGAGGTGAACACTGAAGCTTTCTTT.

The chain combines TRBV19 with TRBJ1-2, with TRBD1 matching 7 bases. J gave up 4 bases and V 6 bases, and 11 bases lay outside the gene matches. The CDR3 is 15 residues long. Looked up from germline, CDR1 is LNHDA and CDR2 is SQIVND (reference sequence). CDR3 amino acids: CASRWIREGAYGYTF. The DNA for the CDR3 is TGTGCCAGTAGATGGATCAGGGAGGGGGCCTATGGCTACACCTTC.

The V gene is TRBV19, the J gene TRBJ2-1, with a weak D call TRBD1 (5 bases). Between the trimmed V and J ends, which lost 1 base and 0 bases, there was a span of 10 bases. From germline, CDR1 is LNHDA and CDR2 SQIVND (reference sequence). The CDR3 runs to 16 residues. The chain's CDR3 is CASSIAAGISYNEQFF. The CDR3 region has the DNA TGTGCCAGTAGTATAGCGGCAGGGATCTCCTACAATGAGCAGTTCTTC.

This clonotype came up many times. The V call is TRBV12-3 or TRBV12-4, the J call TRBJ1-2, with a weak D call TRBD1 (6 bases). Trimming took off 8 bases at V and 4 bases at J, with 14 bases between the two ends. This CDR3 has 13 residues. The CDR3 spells CASLGQSLYGYTF. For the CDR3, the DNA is TGTGCCAGCCTAGGACAGAGCCTCTATGGCTACACCTTC.

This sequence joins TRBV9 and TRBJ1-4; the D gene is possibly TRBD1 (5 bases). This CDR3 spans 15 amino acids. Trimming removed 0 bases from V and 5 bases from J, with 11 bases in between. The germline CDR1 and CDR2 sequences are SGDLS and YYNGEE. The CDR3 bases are TGTGCCAGCAGCGTAGGAGGGACTTTGAATGAAAAACTGTTTTTT. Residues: CASSVGGTLNEKLFF.

The CDR3 is CASSLVLGTGGRPNYGYTF. CDR3 sequence (DNA): TGTGCCAGCAGCTTGGTTTTAGGGACAGGGGGACGTCCTAACTATGGCTACACCTTC. The chain combines TRBV5-6 with TRBJ1-2; 11 positions agree with TRBD1. With 0 bases clipped from V and 0 bases from J, the junction kept 10 bases outside the gene matches. The CDR3 extends over 19 amino acids. Germline lookup yields CDR1 SGHDT and CDR2 YYEEEE.

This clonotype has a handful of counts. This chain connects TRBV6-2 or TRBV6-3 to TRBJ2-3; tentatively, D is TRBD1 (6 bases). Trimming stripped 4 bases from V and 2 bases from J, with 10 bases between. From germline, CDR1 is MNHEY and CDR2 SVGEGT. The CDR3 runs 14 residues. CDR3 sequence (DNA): TGTGCCAGCAGTTTGGGACACTTCACAGATACGCAGTATTTT. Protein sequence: CASSLGHFTDTQYF.

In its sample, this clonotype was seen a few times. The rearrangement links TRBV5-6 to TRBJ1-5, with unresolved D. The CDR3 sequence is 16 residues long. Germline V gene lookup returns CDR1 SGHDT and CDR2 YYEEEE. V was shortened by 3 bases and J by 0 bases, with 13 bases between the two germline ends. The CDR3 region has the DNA TGTGCCAGCAGCTCGTCAGGAGGTAATAGCAATCAGCCCCAGCATTTT. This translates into CASSSSGGNSNQPQHF.

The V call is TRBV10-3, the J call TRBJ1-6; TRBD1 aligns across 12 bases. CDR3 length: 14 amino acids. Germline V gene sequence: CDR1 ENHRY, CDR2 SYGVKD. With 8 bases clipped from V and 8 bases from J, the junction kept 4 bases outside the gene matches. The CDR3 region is CAIWDRGRDSPLHF. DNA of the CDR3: TGTGCCATCTGGGACAGGGGGCGGGATTCACCCCTCCACTTT.

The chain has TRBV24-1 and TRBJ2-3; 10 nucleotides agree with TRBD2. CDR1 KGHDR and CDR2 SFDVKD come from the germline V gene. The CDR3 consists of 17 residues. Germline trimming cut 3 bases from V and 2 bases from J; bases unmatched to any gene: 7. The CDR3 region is CATSDPSSGGDTDTQYF. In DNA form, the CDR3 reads TGTGCCACCAGTGATCCCTCCAGCGGGGGGGACACAGATACGCAGTATTTT.

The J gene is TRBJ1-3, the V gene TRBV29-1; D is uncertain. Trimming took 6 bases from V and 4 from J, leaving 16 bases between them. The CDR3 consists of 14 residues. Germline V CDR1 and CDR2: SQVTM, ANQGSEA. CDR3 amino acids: CSVRGPGSGNTIYF. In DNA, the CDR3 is TGCAGCGTGCGAGGACCCGGGTCCGGAAACACCATATATTTT.

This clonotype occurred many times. The CDR3 coding sequence is TGTGCCAGCAGTCATAACACAGGGGGTGTTGTGGGAGATACGCAGTATTTT. Translated: CASSHNTGGVVGDTQYF. The chain has TRBV11-2 and TRBJ2-3; TRBD1 matches 8 bases. V trimming: 6 bases; J trimming: 5 bases; junction bases outside the gene matches: 16. The CDR3 has 17 amino acids. Germline V lookup: CDR1 SGHAT, CDR2 FQNNGV.

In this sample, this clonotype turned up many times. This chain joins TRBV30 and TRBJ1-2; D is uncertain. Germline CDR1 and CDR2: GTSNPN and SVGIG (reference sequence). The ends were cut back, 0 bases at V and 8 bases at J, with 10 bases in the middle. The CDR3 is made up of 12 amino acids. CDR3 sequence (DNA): TGTGCCTGGAGTGTGGGAGGCCGCGGCTACACCTTC. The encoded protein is CAWSVGGRGYTF.